These 18 T cell receptor beta chains were sequenced from one sample in a study of blood T cell repertoires in COVID-19. The repertoire was sequenced with immunoSEQ multiplex PCR; TCRdb's copy has only in-frame clones and lacks some. The profile covers 150,000 or so clones, with roughly 81% appearing a single time and roughly 7.7% taken by the ten largest. Sequencing was done on a sample of peripheral blood. The receptors were gathered from a human donor with acute or convalescent COVID-19. The donor label of this sample is uncertain.

The chain joins TRBV7-9 to TRBJ1-5; weak D call: TRBD1 (5 bases). V shed 5 bases and J shed 2 bases, with 19 bases lying between them. Germline loops: CDR1 SEHNR, CDR2 FQNEAQ (reference sequence). The CDR3 is 17 residues long. CDR3 protein: CASSLGSGGGGNQPQHF. As DNA, the CDR3 is TGTGCCAGCAGCCTCGGAAGTGGCGGGGGAGGCAATCAGCCCCAGCATTTT.

The V gene is TRBV2, the J gene TRBJ1-4; D may be TRBD1 (6 bases). The CDR3 sequence is 15 residues long. The germline gives CDR1 SNHLY, CDR2 FYNNEI. With 2 bases removed from V and 6 bases from J, the gap between germline ends came to 13 bases. The CDR3 DNA sequence: TGTGCCAGCAGTGAACGGGGGGCAGGCTATGAAAAACTGTTTTTT. Translation gives CASSERGAGYEKLFF.

The genes are TRBV6-2 or TRBV6-3 and TRBJ2-6; the D is unclear. This CDR3 has 16 residues. Looked up from germline, CDR1 is MNHEY and CDR2 is SVGEGT. V gave up 2 bases and J gave up 1 base, with 9 bases separating them. As DNA, the CDR3 is TGTGCCAGCAGTTACCTGGCAGTATCTGGGGCCAACGTCCTGACTTTC. Translated: CASSYLAVSGANVLTF.

The DNA of the CDR3 is TGCGCCAGCAGCCTGGGACTAGCGGGGAGAACAGATACGCAGTATTTT. This translates into CASSLGLAGRTDTQYF. The chain recombines TRBV5-1 with TRBJ2-3; 13 positions agree with TRBD2. The germline gives CDR1 SGHRS, CDR2 YFSETQ. This CDR3 has 16 amino acids. V lost 4 bases to trimming and J lost 3 bases; unmatched junction nucleotides: 5.

J is TRBJ1-3 and V is TRBV7-8; TRBD1 is a possible D gene (6 bases). The CDR3 is 16 residues long. V was cut by 1 base and J by 4 bases, with 14 bases left in between. CDR1 is SGHVS, CDR2 FQNEAQ, per germline. The CDR3: CASSLGGPAHGNTIYF. In nucleotides, the CDR3 is TGTGCCAGCAGCTTAGGGGGGCCGGCGCACGGAAACACCATATATTTT.

The chain is built from TRBV18 and TRBJ1-1; 7 nucleotides match TRBD1. V was pared by 5 bases and J by 5 bases, with 11 bases of the junction left unmatched. The germline V gene has CDR1 KGHSH and CDR2 LQKENI. The CDR3 spans 15 residues. CDR3 amino acids: CASSALDRPGTEAFF. The DNA for the CDR3 is TGTGCCAGCTCAGCTTTGGACAGGCCTGGGACTGAAGCTTTCTTT.

This clone has just a few counts. The chain has TRBV9 and TRBJ2-1; D remains unclear. Germline values: CDR1 SGDLS, CDR2 YYNGEE. CDR3 length: 14 amino acids. V was trimmed by 4 bases and J by 5 bases, leaving 13 bases between them. The CDR3 DNA reads TGTGCCAGCAGCCTTCTTTCTATGGACAATGAGCAGTTCTTC. Protein product: CASSLLSMDNEQFF.

This chain connects TRBV14 to TRBJ2-4, with 7 bases fitting TRBD1. V gave up 5 bases and J gave up 6 bases; unmatched junction bases: 7. The CDR3 totals 14 residues. CDR1 and CDR2 (germline): SGHDN, FVKESK. The CDR3 is CASSRGGSLNIQYF. As DNA, the CDR3 is TGTGCCAGCAGCAGAGGGGGCAGTTTAAACATTCAGTACTTC.

The chain recombines TRBV5-4 with TRBJ1-3; possibly TRBD1 for D (6 bases). The CDR3 is 14 residues long. The germline CDR1 and CDR2 sequences are SGHNT and YYREEE (reference sequence). V lost 5 bases to trimming and J lost 1 base, with 10 bases between them. CDR3 in DNA: TGTGCCAGCAGACTACAGGGATCTGGAAACACCATATATTTT. This encodes CASRLQGSGNTIYF.

V gene TRBV15 combines with J gene TRBJ1-2, with 8 bases matching TRBD1. The CDR3 is 17 residues long. From germline, CDR1 is LNHNV and CDR2 YYDKDF (reference sequence). Unmatched junction bases numbered 7, after V lost 0 bases and J lost 1 base. CDR3 sequence (DNA): TGTGCCACCAGCAGAGATCCCCGGACAGGGAGTAACTATGGCTACACCTTC. This encodes CATSRDPRTGSNYGYTF. Complete variable domain (other parts from reference TRBV15 and TRBJ1-2): DAMVIQNPRYQVTQFGKPVTLSCSQTLNHNVMYWYQQKSSQAPKLLFHYYDKDFNNEADTPDNFQSRRPNTSFCFLDIRSPGLGDTAMYLCATSRDPRTGSNYGYTFGSGTRLTVV.

The gene calls are TRBV5-1 and TRBJ1-2; D may be TRBD1 (6 bases). The germline V gene encodes CDR1 SGHRS and CDR2 YFSETQ. This CDR3 is 15 amino acids long. V was cut by 4 bases and J by 8 bases, with 21 bases left in between. In nucleotides, the CDR3 is TGCGCCAGCAGCAGCCCGACAGGTCTAGGGGAGGGCTACACCTTC. Amino acid sequence: CASSSPTGLGEGYTF.

The V call is TRBV5-1, the J call TRBJ2-7; 7 bases fit TRBD1. This CDR3 is 14 amino acids long. With V trimmed by 4 bases and J by 2 bases, 6 bases remained unmatched. Germline CDR1 reads SGHRS; CDR2 reads YFSETQ. For the CDR3, the DNA is TGCGCCAGCAGCCCCCGACAGGGCGCCTACGAGCAGTACTTC. It specifies CASSPRQGAYEQYF. Full variable domain (missing parts from reference TRBV5-1 and TRBJ2-7): KAGVTQTPRYLIKTRGQQVTLSCSPISGHRSVSWYQQTPGQGLQFLFEYFSETQRNKGNFPGRFSGRQFSNSRSEMNVSTLELGDSALYLCASSPRQGAYEQYFGPGTRLTVT.

The chain employs TRBV6-1 and TRBJ1-1; 8 bases map to TRBD1. Germline CDR1 MNHNS, CDR2 SASEGT. The V gene end was trimmed by 1 base and the J gene end by 2 bases; junction bases not matched to a gene: 15. CDR3 length: 19 residues. The CDR3 bases are TGTGCCAGCAGTGAAGGACTAGGACAGGGAGGGTGGGGTAACACTGAAGCTTTCTTT. Translation gives CASSEGLGQGGWGNTEAFF.

This chain links TRBV27 with TRBJ1-6; 8 bases match TRBD1. There are 14 residues in the CDR3. Trimming removed 6 bases from V and 9 bases from J; junction bases left unmatched: 7. In germline, CDR1 is MNHEY, CDR2 SMNVEV (reference sequence). The CDR3 DNA is TGTGCCAGCAGAGGAGCAGGGGGCAGTTCACCCCTCCACTTT. It yields the protein CASRGAGGSSPLHF.

This chain links TRBV29-1 with TRBJ2-3, with 11 nucleotides matching TRBD2. The CDR3 sequence is 17 residues long. Germline lookup yields CDR1 SQVTM and CDR2 ANQGSEA. V gave up 1 base and J gave up 0 bases; unmatched junction bases: 6. The CDR3 here is CSVEVGTSGASTDTQYF. The CDR3 DNA follows: TGCAGCGTTGAAGTTGGGACTAGCGGAGCTAGCACAGATACGCAGTATTTT.

The rearrangement uses TRBV24-1 and TRBJ1-5; D perhaps matches TRBD1 (5 bases). The CDR3 consists of 16 residues. Trimming pared 4 bases from V and 2 bases from J, leaving 14 bases between. From germline, CDR1 is KGHDR and CDR2 SFDVKD. The CDR3 is CATSDSGLKGNQPQHF. In DNA form, the CDR3 reads TGTGCCACCAGTGACTCGGGACTCAAAGGCAATCAGCCCCAGCATTTT.

The chain links TRBV6-5 to TRBJ2-1; D not resolved. The germline V and J ends were trimmed by 6 bases and 4 bases, with 10 bases remaining between them. The CDR3 has 13 residues. Germline CDR1 MNHEY, CDR2 SVGAGI. The CDR3: CASRAPLYNEQFF. In DNA, the CDR3 is TGTGCCAGCAGGGCCCCCTTATACAATGAGCAGTTCTTC.

The chain links TRBV24-1 to TRBJ2-7; TRBD1 aligns across 8 bases. Germline values: CDR1 KGHDR, CDR2 SFDVKD. Trimming cost V 2 bases and J 7 bases; bases outside gene matches: 9. This CDR3 spans 15 amino acids. The CDR3 coding sequence is TGTGCCACCAGTGATTCCGGGACAGGTTTGTGGGAGCAGTACTTC. Its protein is CATSDSGTGLWEQYF.